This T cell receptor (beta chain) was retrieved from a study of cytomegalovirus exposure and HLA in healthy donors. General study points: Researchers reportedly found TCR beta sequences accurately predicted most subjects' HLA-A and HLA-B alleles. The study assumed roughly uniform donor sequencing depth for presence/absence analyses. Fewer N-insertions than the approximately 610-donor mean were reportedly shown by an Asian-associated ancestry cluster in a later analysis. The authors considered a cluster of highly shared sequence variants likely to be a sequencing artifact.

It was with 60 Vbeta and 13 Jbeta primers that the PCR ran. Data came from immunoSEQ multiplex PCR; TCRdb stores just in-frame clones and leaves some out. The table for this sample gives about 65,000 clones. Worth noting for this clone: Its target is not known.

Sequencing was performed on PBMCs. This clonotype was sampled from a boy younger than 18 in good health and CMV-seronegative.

In nucleotides, the CDR3 is TGTGCCAGCAGACCCGGAGGGGCGCGCACAGATACGCAGTATTTT. Translation: CASRPGGARTDTQYF. The rearrangement joins TRBV11-2 to TRBJ2-3, with D perhaps matching TRBD2 (6 bases). The germline CDR1 and CDR2 sequences are SGHAT and FQNNGV. CDR3 length: 15 residues. Trimming pared 6 bases from V and 1 base from J, leaving 14 bases between.